Following are 31 T cell receptor beta chains from one sample sequenced in a study of control samples from healthy donors and cancer patients. Sequencing used immunoSEQ multiplex PCR; TCRdb keeps in-frame clones, though not all of them. The data hold more than 85,000 clones, with 88% observed a single time. Source material: PBMCs. Every receptor here comes from a woman aged 60-70 years with lung cancer.

This chain links TRBV7-9 with TRBJ1-1; TRBD1 might be the D (5 bases). CDR1 is SEHNR, CDR2 FQNEAQ, per germline (reference sequence). Trimming shortened V by 6 bases and J by 1 base, and 15 bases separated the two germline ends. The CDR3 contains 15 residues. CDR3 nucleotides: TGTGCCAGCAGATTTAGCGGGGGTGGGAACACTGAAGCTTTCTTT. This gives the protein CASRFSGGGNTEAFF.

The chain has TRBV6-5 and TRBJ2-4; 7 bases line up with TRBD2. This CDR3 is built from 16 residues. Germline lookup yields CDR1 MNHEY and CDR2 SVGAGI. V trimming: 0 bases; J trimming: 1 base; junction bases outside the gene matches: 3. In nucleotides, the CDR3 is TGTGCCAGCAGTTACTCTTTCGGGGGGGCCAAAAACATTCAGTACTTC. Translating it yields CASSYSFGGAKNIQYF.

The chain carries TRBV24-1 and TRBJ2-1; D might be TRBD2 (5 bases). The CDR3 spans 16 residues. V was pared by 3 bases and J by 5 bases, with 16 bases between. From germline, CDR1 is KGHDR and CDR2 SFDVKD. This chain's CDR3 is CATSDPGSAIHNEQFF. The CDR3 DNA reads as TGTGCCACCAGTGATCCGGGGTCCGCTATTCACAATGAGCAGTTCTTC.

The chain joins TRBV5-4 to TRBJ1-5; tentative D call: TRBD1 (5 bases). Germline values: CDR1 SGHNT, CDR2 YYREEE (reference sequence). With 5 bases removed from V and 3 bases from J, the gap between germline ends came to 9 bases. CDR3 length equals 13 residues. The CDR3 coding sequence is TGTGCCAGCAGTGTGGACATCAATCAGCCCCAGCATTTT. Residues: CASSVDINQPQHF.

The gene calls are TRBV19 and TRBJ1-1; maybe TRBD1 (5 bases). The V and J ends lost 7 bases and 4 bases respectively, with 16 bases between them. The CDR3 contains 14 residues. Germline V gene lookup returns CDR1 LNHDA and CDR2 SQIVND (reference sequence). The CDR3 region has the DNA TGTGCCAGTAAGGGGAATCCGAGGGGCACTGAAGCTTTCTTT. Translating gives CASKGNPRGTEAFF.

This sequence joins TRBV20-1 and TRBJ1-4; D unresolved. The CDR3 consists of 13 residues. With 3 bases removed from V and 4 bases from J, the gap between germline ends came to 9 bases. Germline CDR1 reads DFQATT; CDR2 reads SNEGSKA (reference sequence). The chain's CDR3 is CSASMLLNEKLFF. The CDR3 DNA reads as TGCAGTGCTAGTATGCTGCTTAATGAAAAACTGTTTTTT.

Only a few counts were recorded for this clone. The V gene is TRBV24-1, the J gene TRBJ1-4; unclear D gene. Trimming stripped 3 bases from V and 8 bases from J, with 6 bases between. CDR3 length equals 12 residues. The germline CDR1 and CDR2 sequences are KGHDR and SFDVKD. This CDR3 reads CATSDGSEKLFF. The CDR3 coding sequence is TGTGCCACCAGTGATGGGTCCGAAAAACTGTTTTTT.

This clone was observed a single time. The CDR3 protein is CALRGTNFNEQFF. The CDR3 coding sequence is TGTGCCCTCAGGGGCACAAACTTCAATGAGCAGTTCTTC. The chain joins TRBV5-4 to TRBJ2-1, with D possibly TRBD1 on 6 matching bases. The CDR3 contains 13 residues. In germline, CDR1 is SGHNT, CDR2 YYREEE (reference sequence). V lost 10 bases and J lost 6, with 17 bases in between.

In nucleotides, the CDR3 is TGTGCCAGCAGAACTAGGATCTCAAATCAGCCCCAGCATTTT. Encoded protein: CASRTRISNQPQHF. This sequence joins TRBV28 and TRBJ1-5, with D unclear. Germline CDR1 reads MDHEN; CDR2 reads SYDVKM. V was pared by 6 bases and J by 4 bases, with 13 bases between. This CDR3 contains 14 residues.

This clone showed up just a few times. This chain joins TRBV6-1 and TRBJ1-1, with 8 bases that match TRBD1. The V gene end was trimmed by 3 bases and the J gene end by 1 base; junction bases not matched to a gene: 1. CDR1 and CDR2 from the germline V gene are MNHNS and SASEGT. The CDR3 extends over 14 amino acids. DNA of the CDR3: TGTGCCAGCAGTGACAGGGGGCGGAACACTGAAGCTTTCTTT. Amino acids: CASSDRGRNTEAFF.

J is TRBJ2-7 and V is TRBV11-3; 10 nucleotides align to TRBD1. The CDR3 runs to 16 residues. The germline CDR1 and CDR2 sequences are SGHNT and YENEEA. V lost 4 bases, J lost 4 bases, and 10 bases stayed unmatched. In DNA, the CDR3 is TGTGCCAGCAGCTCCATCGGGACAGGGGCTTTATACGAGCAGTACTTC. Translated, it gives CASSSIGTGALYEQYF.

V and J are TRBV9 and TRBJ1-2; no firm D call. The CDR3 sequence is 13 residues long. V was trimmed by 4 bases and J by 0 bases, leaving 7 bases between them. From germline, CDR1 is SGDLS and CDR2 YYNGEE. This CDR3 is CASSHSSNYGYTF. The CDR3 DNA is TGTGCCAGCAGCCATAGTTCTAACTATGGCTACACCTTC.

Only one count was recorded for this clone. The chain recombines TRBV5-4 with TRBJ1-2; D ambiguous. The CDR3 runs 14 residues. Trimming took off 1 base at V and 4 bases at J, with 11 bases between the two ends. CDR1 is SGHNT, CDR2 YYREEE, per germline (reference sequence). The DNA for the CDR3 is TGTGCCAGCAGCTTGTCGTCCGCGGGCTATGGCTACACCTTC. This translates into CASSLSSAGYGYTF.

The chain employs TRBV25-1 and TRBJ1-5; TRBD1 is a possible D gene (6 bases). The germline V gene has CDR1 MGHDK and CDR2 SYGVNS. The CDR3 extends over 17 amino acids. V lost 2 bases and J 1 base, leaving 15 bases between the germline ends. The CDR3 loop reads CASSERGGPGSNQPQHF. The CDR3 coding sequence is TGTGCCAGCAGTGAACGGGGGGGGCCTGGGAGCAATCAGCCCCAGCATTTT.

In this sample, this clone turned up a few times. The V gene is TRBV4-2, the J gene TRBJ1-1; maybe TRBD1 (5 bases). This CDR3 is 15 amino acids long. V was clipped by 7 bases and J by 7 bases, with 22 bases between them. CDR1 LGHNA and CDR2 YNFKEQ come from the germline V gene. Written as DNA, the CDR3 is TGTGCCAGCACGCATACGCCCGGCAGGGAAAGTGAAGCTTTCTTT. Translating gives CASTHTPGRESEAFF.

The chain joins TRBV7-2 to TRBJ2-1, with 10 bases matching TRBD2. The CDR3 length is 17 residues. Germline CDR1 and CDR2: SGHTA and FQGNSA. V was clipped by 4 bases and J by 7 bases; unmatched bases: 13. The CDR3 reads CASSSWVAGGRRNEQFF. The CDR3, as DNA: TGTGCCAGCAGCTCCTGGGTAGCGGGGGGCCGAAGGAATGAGCAGTTCTTC.

This sequence joins TRBV18 and TRBJ1-4; D is unresolved. V was clipped by 5 bases and J by 0 bases, with 10 bases between them. CDR1 is KGHSH and CDR2 is LQKENI in the germline V gene. This CDR3 contains 15 residues. In nucleotides, the CDR3 is TGTGCCAGCTCATTAACTGAGGCAACTAATGAAAAACTGTTTTTT. As protein: CASSLTEATNEKLFF.

The gene calls are TRBV7-8 and TRBJ1-3; possibly TRBD1 for D (5 bases). The V gene lost 6 bases and the J gene lost 5 bases, with 11 bases spanning the gap. The germline V gene has CDR1 SGHVS and CDR2 FQNEAQ. CDR3 length: 13 residues. The CDR3 DNA is TGTGCCAGCAGACAAGTGGGGCGAAACACCATATATTTT. Its translation: CASRQVGRNTIYF.

This chain links TRBV2 with TRBJ1-4; D not resolved. This CDR3 is built from 12 residues. Germline loops: CDR1 SNHLY, CDR2 FYNNEI. Trimming shortened V by 6 bases and J by 6 bases, and 8 bases separated the two germline ends. The CDR3 reads CASRWTDEKLFF. The CDR3 nucleotides are TGTGCCAGCAGATGGACGGATGAAAAACTGTTTTTT.

The chain couples TRBV7-9 to TRBJ2-1; D remains unclear. CDR3 length: 16 residues. V lost 3 bases and J lost 8, with 20 bases in between. CDR1 and CDR2 (germline): SEHNR, FQNEAQ (reference sequence). This chain's CDR3 is CASSFSPTGSGHEQFF. In DNA form, the CDR3 reads TGTGCCAGCAGCTTCTCCCCTACCGGCAGTGGTCATGAGCAGTTCTTC.

V and J are TRBV5-1 and TRBJ1-4, with 8 positions matching TRBD1. The CDR3 sequence is 16 residues long. V lost 4 bases, J lost 2 bases, and 7 bases stayed unmatched. Germline values: CDR1 SGHRS, CDR2 YFSETQ. The CDR3 protein is CASSPLGQGTNEKLFF. The CDR3 DNA reads TGCGCCAGCAGCCCGCTCGGACAGGGCACTAATGAAAAACTGTTTTTT.

The gene calls are TRBV6-4 and TRBJ1-2; no clear D. V was trimmed by 4 bases and J by 1 base, leaving 13 bases between them. The CDR3 is 15 residues long. Per the germline V gene, CDR1 is MRHNA and CDR2 is SNTAGT. The CDR3 DNA sequence: TGTGCCAGCAGTGCGGGAAGGGCCGATAACTATGGCTACACCTTC. Translating it yields CASSAGRADNYGYTF.

The CDR3 region is CASSIATGVTYEQYF. The CDR3, as DNA: TGTGCCAGTAGTATAGCGACAGGCGTAACCTACGAGCAGTACTTC. This chain connects TRBV19 to TRBJ2-7; D is possibly TRBD1 (6 bases). CDR1 is LNHDA and CDR2 is SQIVND in the germline V gene (reference sequence). The CDR3 is 15 residues long. Trimming removed 1 base from V and 2 bases from J, with 12 bases in between.

The gene calls are TRBV14 and TRBJ2-6; D not certain. The germline CDR1 and CDR2 sequences are SGHDN and FVKESK. This CDR3 region has 21 residues. Trimming stripped 0 bases from V and 0 bases from J, with 21 bases between. This CDR3 is CASSQEVTGLPNLSGANVLTF. Here the CDR3 DNA reads TGTGCCAGCAGCCAAGAGGTGACCGGGCTACCCAACCTCTCTGGGGCCAACGTCCTGACTTTC. The variable domain in full, completed from reference TRBV14 and TRBJ2-6, reads EAGVTQFPSHSVIEKGQTVTLRCDPISGHDNLYWYRRVMGKEIKFLLHFVKESKQDESGMPNNRFLAERTGGTYSTLKVQPAELEDSGVYFCASSQEVTGLPNLSGANVLTFGAGSRLTVL.

The rearrangement joins TRBV5-6 to TRBJ2-1; possible D gene TRBD1, 6 bases. Per germline, CDR1 SGHDT and CDR2 YYEEEE. V dropped 2 bases and J dropped 6 bases, with 21 bases sitting between them. The length of the CDR3 is 17 residues. The CDR3 sequence: CASSLNKQGFGINEQFF. The CDR3 DNA reads as TGTGCCAGCAGCTTAAATAAACAGGGCTTCGGCATCAATGAGCAGTTCTTC.

The chain carries TRBV7-2 and TRBJ2-7, with TRBD2 identical over 12 bases. V shed 4 bases and J 6 bases; nucleotides not matched to a gene: 10. This CDR3 spans 16 amino acids. Germline values: CDR1 SGHTA, CDR2 FQGNSA. CDR3 sequence: CASSSLPSGRASEQYF. The CDR3 nucleotides are TGTGCCAGCAGCTCTTTACCTAGCGGGAGGGCATCCGAGCAGTACTTC.

The chain uses TRBV28 and TRBJ2-2; 7 nucleotides match TRBD2. The CDR3 runs 13 residues. The germline CDR1 and CDR2 sequences are MDHEN and SYDVKM. V shed 5 bases, J shed 4 bases, and the junction held 1 base outside the gene matches. CDR3 loop: CASSRGVTGELFF. The CDR3 coding sequence is TGTGCCAGCAGTCGGGGGGTCACCGGGGAGCTGTTTTTT.

The rearrangement joins TRBV6-6 to TRBJ2-2, with 8 bases fitting TRBD2. The junction had 5 bases not matched to a gene; V was cut back by 2 bases and J by 6 bases. The CDR3 has 15 residues. CDR1 is MNHNY, CDR2 SVGAGI, per germline (reference sequence). DNA for the CDR3: TGTGCCAGCAGTTACGACGGGGGGGCGGCCGGGGAGCTGTTTTTT. Translating it yields CASSYDGGAAGELFF.

The CDR3 sequence is CASSMAQFSSGNTIYF. The DNA for the CDR3 is TGTGCCAGTAGTATGGCACAGTTCTCCTCTGGAAACACCATATATTTT. The V call is TRBV19, the J call TRBJ1-3; D is undetermined. The germline gives CDR1 LNHDA, CDR2 SQIVND (reference sequence). The germline V and J ends were trimmed by 3 bases and 0 bases, with 12 bases remaining between them. The CDR3 runs to 16 residues. Together with reference TRBV19 and TRBJ1-3, the CDR3 gives the full variable domain: DGGITQSPKYLFRKEGQNVTLSCEQNLNHDAMYWYRQDPGQGLRLIYYSQIVNDFQKGDIAEGYSVSREKKESFPLTVTSAQKNPTAFYLCASSMAQFSSGNTIYFGEGSWLTVV.

The gene calls are TRBV7-9 and TRBJ2-2; D might be TRBD1 (6 bases). Trimming removed 5 bases from V and 1 base from J, with 11 bases in between. The V gene's germline CDR1 is SEHNR and CDR2 FQNEAQ (reference sequence). The CDR3 consists of 15 residues. The CDR3 is CASSPGHLNTGELFF. The CDR3 DNA reads as TGTGCCAGCAGCCCGGGACATTTGAACACCGGGGAGCTGTTTTTT.

This clone showed up just once. The rearrangement links TRBV11-2 to TRBJ2-1; D is perhaps TRBD1 (6 bases). Trimming removed 5 bases at V and 5 bases at J, with 16 bases between. The CDR3 has 15 residues. From germline, CDR1 is SGHAT and CDR2 FQNNGV. In DNA, the CDR3 is TGTGCCAGCAGCCCACAGGGTCTTCCGGACAATGAGCAGTTCTTC. Amino acid sequence: CASSPQGLPDNEQFF.